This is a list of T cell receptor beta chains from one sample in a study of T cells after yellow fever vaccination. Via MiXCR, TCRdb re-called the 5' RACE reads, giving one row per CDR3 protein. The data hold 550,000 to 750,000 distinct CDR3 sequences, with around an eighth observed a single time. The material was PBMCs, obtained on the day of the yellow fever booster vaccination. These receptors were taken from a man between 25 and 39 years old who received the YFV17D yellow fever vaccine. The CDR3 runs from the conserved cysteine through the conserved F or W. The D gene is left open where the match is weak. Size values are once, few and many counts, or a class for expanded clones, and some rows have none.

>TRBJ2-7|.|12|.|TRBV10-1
CASSKGSYEQYF
TGCGCCAGCAGTAAAGGTTCCTACGAGCAGTACTTC
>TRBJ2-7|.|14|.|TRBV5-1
CASSFVRSSYEQYF
TGCGCCAGCAGCTTCGTGCGGAGCTCCTACGAGCAGTACTTC
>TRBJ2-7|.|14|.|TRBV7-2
CASSFTAYQGEQYF
TGTGCCAGCAGCTTTACGGCCTATCAGGGGGAGCAGTACTTC
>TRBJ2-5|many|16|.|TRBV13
CASSQDLGRRQETQYF
TGTGCCAGCAGCCAGGACCTGGGACGTAGGCAAGAGACCCAGTACTTC
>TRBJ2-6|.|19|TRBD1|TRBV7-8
CASSLGGTASFSGANVLTF
TGTGCCAGCAGCTTAGGGGGGACAGCTTCTTTCTCTGGGGCCAACGTCCTGACTTTC
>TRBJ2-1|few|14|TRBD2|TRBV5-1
CASGTSGRNGEQFF
TGCGCCAGCGGGACTAGCGGGAGGAACGGTGAGCAGTTCTTC
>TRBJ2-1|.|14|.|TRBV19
CASSLARLGDEQFF
TGTGCCAGTAGTCTCGCCAGACTAGGCGATGAGCAGTTCTTC
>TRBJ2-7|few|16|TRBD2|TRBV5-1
CASSLDSGGRSYEQYF
TGCGCCAGCAGCTTGGACTCCGGCGGGAGAAGCTACGAGCAGTACTTC
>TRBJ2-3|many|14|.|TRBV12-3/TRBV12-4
CASSFRQGTDTQYF
TGCGCCAGCAGCTTTCGACAGGGCACAGATACGCAGTATTTT
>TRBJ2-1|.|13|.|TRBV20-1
CSASRGSYNEQFF
TGCAGTGCATCTAGGGGCTCCTACAATGAGCAGTTCTTC
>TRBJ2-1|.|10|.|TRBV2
CASRAIEQFF
TGTGCCAGCAGAGCGATAGAGCAGTTCTTC
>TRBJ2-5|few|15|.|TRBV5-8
CASSRRGQPQETQYF
TGTGCCAGCAGCCGGAGGGGACAGCCACAAGAGACCCAGTACTTC
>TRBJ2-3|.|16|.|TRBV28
CASSPLKFSLTDTQYF
TGTGCCAGCAGTCCTCTGAAGTTTTCCCTCACAGATACGCAGTATTTT
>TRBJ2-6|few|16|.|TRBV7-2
CASSRDTNSGANVLTF
TGTGCCAGCAGCCGGGACACGAACTCTGGGGCCAACGTCCTGACTTTC
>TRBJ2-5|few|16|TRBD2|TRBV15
CATSRKFLAVRETQYF
TGTGCCACCAGCAGAAAATTCCTAGCGGTCAGAGAGACCCAGTACTTC
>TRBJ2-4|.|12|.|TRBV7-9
CASSLRGSIQYF
TGTGCCAGCAGCTTAAGAGGGTCCATTCAGTACTTC
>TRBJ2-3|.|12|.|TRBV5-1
CASREVADTQYF
TGCGCCAGTCGTGAGGTGGCAGATACGCAGTATTTT
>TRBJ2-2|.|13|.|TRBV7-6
CASSSSLSGELFF
TGTGCCAGCAGTTCCTCGCTTAGCGGGGAGCTGTTTTTT
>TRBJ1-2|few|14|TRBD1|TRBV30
CAWRRTGSNYGYTF
TGTGCCTGGAGACGGACAGGATCTAACTATGGCTACACCTTC
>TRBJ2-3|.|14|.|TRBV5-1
CASRSRTAADTQYF
TGCGCCAGCAGGAGCCGAACGGCCGCAGATACGCAGTATTTT
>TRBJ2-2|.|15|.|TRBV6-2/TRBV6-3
CASSIRTANTGELFF
TGTGCCAGCAGTATTAGGACAGCGAACACCGGGGAGCTGTTTTTT
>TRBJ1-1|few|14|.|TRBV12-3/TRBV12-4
CASSFGGGLTEAFF
TGTGCCAGCAGTTTCGGGGGGGGGCTCACTGAAGCTTTCTTT
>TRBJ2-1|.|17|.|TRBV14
CASSQDWRVSSYNEQFF
TGTGCCAGCAGCCAAGACTGGAGGGTTAGCTCCTACAATGAGCAGTTCTTC
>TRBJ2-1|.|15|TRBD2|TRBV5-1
CASTFTGLVASEHFF
TGCGCCAGCACGTTTACGGGACTAGTAGCAAGTGAGCATTTCTTC
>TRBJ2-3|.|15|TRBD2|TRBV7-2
CASSLGTSGLLAQYF
TGTGCCAGCAGCTTAGGGACTAGCGGGCTACTTGCGCAGTATTTT
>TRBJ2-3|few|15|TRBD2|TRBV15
CATSDQRGSTDTQYF
TGTGCCACTTCCGATCAGCGGGGGAGCACAGATACGCAGTATTTT
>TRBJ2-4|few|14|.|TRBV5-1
CASSLDGGKNIQYF
TGCGCCAGCAGCTTGGATGGGGGTAAAAACATTCAGTACTTC
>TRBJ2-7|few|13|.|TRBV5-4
CASSLVTNYEQYF
TGTGCCAGCAGCTTGGTGACCAACTACGAGCAGTACTTC
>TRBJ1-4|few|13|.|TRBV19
CASSRRENEKLFF
TGTGCCAGTAGTAGAAGGGAGAATGAAAAACTGTTTTTT
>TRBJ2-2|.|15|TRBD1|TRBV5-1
CASSAGQGYTGELFF
TGCGCCAGCAGCGCGGGACAGGGATACACCGGGGAGCTGTTTTTT
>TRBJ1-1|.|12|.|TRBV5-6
CASSLAKSGAFF
TGTGCCAGCAGCTTGGCGAAGTCGGGAGCTTTCTTT
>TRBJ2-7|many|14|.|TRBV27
CASSSASVIYEQYF
TGTGCCAGCAGTTCGGCTAGCGTGATCTACGAGCAGTACTTC
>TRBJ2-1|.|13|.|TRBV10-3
CAISGPPARQQFF
TGTGCCATCAGTGGACCCCCCGCCAGACAGCAGTTCTTC
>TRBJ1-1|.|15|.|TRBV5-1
CASSLLMTGNTEAFF
TGCGCCAGCAGCTTACTTATGACGGGGAACACTGAAGCTTTCTTT
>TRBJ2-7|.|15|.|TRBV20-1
CSAREPGGNLYEQYF
TGCAGTGCTAGAGAGCCGGGCGGGAACCTATACGAGCAGTACTTC
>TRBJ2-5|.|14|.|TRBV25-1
CASSDPAGGETQYF
TGTGCCAGCAGTGATCCGGCCGGCGGGGAGACCCAGTACTTC
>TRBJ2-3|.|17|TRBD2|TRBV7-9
CASSRLAGGTGTDTQYF
TGTGCCAGCAGTCGACTAGCGGGAGGTACGGGGACAGATACGCAGTATTTT
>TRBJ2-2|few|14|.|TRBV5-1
CASSSGGATGELFF
TGCGCCAGCAGCTCGGGTGGGGCTACCGGGGAGCTGTTTTTT
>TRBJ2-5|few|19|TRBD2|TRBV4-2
CASSTPATTTSGNQETQYF
TGTGCCAGCAGCACACCCGCAACGACGACTAGCGGGAACCAAGAGACCCAGTACTTC
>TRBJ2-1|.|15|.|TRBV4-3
CASSQEATLYNEQFF
TGCGCCAGCAGCCAAGAAGCCACTTTGTACAATGAGCAGTTCTTC
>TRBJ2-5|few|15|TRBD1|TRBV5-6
CASSFRTGAAETQYF
TGTGCCAGCAGCTTCCGGACAGGGGCTGCAGAGACCCAGTACTTC
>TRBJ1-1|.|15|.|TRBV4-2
CASSPDVMTGDEAFF
TGTGCCAGCAGCCCGGACGTGATGACGGGGGATGAAGCTTTCTTT
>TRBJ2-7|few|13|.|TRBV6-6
CASREFADYEQYF
TGTGCCAGCAGGGAATTCGCGGACTACGAGCAGTACTTC
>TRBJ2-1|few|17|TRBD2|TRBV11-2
CASSLEAGGYSYNEQFF
TGTGCCAGCAGCTTAGAAGCGGGAGGGTATTCCTACAATGAGCAGTTCTTC
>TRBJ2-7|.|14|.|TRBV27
CASKSGTRSYEQYF
TGTGCCAGCAAGTCCGGGACTCGCTCCTACGAGCAGTACTTC